The 3 T cell receptor beta chains below all came from one sample that was sequenced in a study of regulatory T cells in long-lasting Graves disease. HTBI primers from iRepertoire and Arm-PCR of CDR3 regions yielded the TCR beta libraries. TCRdb re-called the multiplex PCR reads through MiXCR, storing one row per CDR3 protein. The table lists roughly 610,000 distinct CDR3 sequences, about 16% of them singletons, with approximately 12% in the top ten. Time point of the sample: newly diagnosed GD, antithyroid drugs for less than 3 months. Following extraction of RNA from PBMCs, that RNA was used to make the TCR library. A further study also used this sample, focusing on T cells in Graves' hyperthyroidism and ophthalmopathy.

The source was peripheral blood mononuclear cells (PBMCs), collected at new diagnosis, from a patient treated with antithyroid drugs. These receptors were taken from a man younger than 30 with Graves disease.

This clonotype was found a few times. Just one base apart from a much larger clone, this may be a read error. The chain is built from TRBV6-5 and TRBJ1-5; the D gene is possibly TRBD1 (5 bases). The germline CDR1 and CDR2 sequences are MNHEY and SVGAGI. The ends were cut back, 4 bases at V and 6 bases at J, with 22 bases in the middle. This CDR3 is built from 17 residues. The DNA for the CDR3 is TGTGCCAGCAGTTCCATCGGGGCAGGGTTCGAATTTCAGCCCCAGCATTTT. Protein sequence: CASSSIGAGFEFQPQHF.

In this sample, this clonotype is medium-sized (0.01 to 0.1%). V usage is TRBV28 and J usage is TRBJ2-3; D perhaps matches TRBD2 (8 bases). The germline V and J ends were trimmed by 2 bases and 2 bases, with 17 bases remaining between them. This CDR3 has 17 amino acids. Germline values: CDR1 MDHEN, CDR2 SYDVKM. The CDR3, as DNA: TGTGCCAGCAGTTTACGGGAGGGGGCGCCCCCCACAGATACGCAGTATTTT. This encodes CASSLREGAPPTDTQYF.

This clonotype was counted ten times or more. V is TRBV30 and J is TRBJ2-4; D is undetermined. Germline CDR1 GTSNPN, CDR2 SVGIG (reference sequence). The V end lost 5 bases, the J end lost 3 bases, and 11 bases lay between the germline ends. The CDR3 is made up of 13 amino acids. In DNA, the CDR3 is TGTGCCTGGCAAGAATGGGGCAAAAACATTCAGTACTTC. Translating gives CAWQEWGKNIQYF.